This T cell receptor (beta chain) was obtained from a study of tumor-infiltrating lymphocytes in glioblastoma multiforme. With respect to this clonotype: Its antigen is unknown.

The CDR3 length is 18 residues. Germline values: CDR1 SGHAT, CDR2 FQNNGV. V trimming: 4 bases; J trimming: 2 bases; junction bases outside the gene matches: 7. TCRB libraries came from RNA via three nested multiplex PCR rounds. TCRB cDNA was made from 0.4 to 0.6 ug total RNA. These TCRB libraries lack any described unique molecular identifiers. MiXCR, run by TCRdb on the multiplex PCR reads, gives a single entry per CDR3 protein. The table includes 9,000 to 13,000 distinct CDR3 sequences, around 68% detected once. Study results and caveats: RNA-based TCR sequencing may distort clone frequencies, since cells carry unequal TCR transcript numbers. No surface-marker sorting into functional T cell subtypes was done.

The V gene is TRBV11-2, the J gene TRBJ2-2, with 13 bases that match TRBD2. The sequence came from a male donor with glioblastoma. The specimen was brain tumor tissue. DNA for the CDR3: TGTGCCAGCAGCTACCCTCGGACTAGCGGGAGTAACACCGGGGAGCTGTTTTTT. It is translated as CASSYPRTSGSNTGELFF. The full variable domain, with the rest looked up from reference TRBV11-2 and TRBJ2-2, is EAGVAQSPRYKIIEKRQSVAFWCNPISGHATLYWYQQILGQGPKLLIQFQNNGVVDDSQLPKDRFSAERLKGVDSTLKIQPAKLEDSAVYLCASSYPRTSGSNTGELFFGEGSRLTVL.